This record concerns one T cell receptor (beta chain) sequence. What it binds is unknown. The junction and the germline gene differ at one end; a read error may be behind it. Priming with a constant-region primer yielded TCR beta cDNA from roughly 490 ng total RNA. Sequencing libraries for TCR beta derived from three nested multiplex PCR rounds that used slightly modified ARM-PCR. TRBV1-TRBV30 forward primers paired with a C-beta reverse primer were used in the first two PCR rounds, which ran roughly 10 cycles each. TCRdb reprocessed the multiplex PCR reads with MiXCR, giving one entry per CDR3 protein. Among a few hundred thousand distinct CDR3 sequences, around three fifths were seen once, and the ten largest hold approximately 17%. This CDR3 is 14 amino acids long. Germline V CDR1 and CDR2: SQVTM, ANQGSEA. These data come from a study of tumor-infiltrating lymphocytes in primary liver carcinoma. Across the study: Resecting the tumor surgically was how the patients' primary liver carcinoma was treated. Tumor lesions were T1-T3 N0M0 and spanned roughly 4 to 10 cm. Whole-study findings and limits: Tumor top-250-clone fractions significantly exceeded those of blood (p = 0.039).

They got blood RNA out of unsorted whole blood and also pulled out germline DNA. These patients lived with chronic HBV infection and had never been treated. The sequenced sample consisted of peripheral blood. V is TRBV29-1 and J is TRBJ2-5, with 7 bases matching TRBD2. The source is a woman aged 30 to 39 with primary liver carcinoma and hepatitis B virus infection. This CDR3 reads CGVAGLGGLETQYF. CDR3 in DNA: TGCGGCGTTGCTGGACTAGGTGGTCTGGAGACCCAGTACTTC. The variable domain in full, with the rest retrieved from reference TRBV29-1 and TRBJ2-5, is SAVISQKPSRDICQRGTSLTIQCQVDSQVTMMFWYRQQPGQSLTLIATANQGSEATYESGFVIDKFPISRPNLTFSTLTVSNMSPEDSSIYLCGVAGLGGLETQYFGPGTRLLVL.